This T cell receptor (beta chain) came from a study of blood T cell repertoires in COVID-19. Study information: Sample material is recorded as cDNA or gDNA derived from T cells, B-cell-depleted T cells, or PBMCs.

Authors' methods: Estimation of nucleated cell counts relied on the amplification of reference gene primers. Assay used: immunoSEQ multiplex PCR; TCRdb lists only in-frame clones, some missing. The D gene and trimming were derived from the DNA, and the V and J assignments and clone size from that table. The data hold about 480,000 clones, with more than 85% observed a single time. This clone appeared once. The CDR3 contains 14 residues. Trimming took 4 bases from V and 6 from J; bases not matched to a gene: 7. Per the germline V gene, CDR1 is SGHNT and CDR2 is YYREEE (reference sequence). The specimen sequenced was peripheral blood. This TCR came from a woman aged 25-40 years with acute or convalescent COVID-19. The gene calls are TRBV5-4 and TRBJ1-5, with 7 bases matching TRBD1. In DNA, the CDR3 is TGTGCCAGCAGCATTCAGGGGGTATCTCAGCCCCAGCATTTT. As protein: CASSIQGVSQPQHF.